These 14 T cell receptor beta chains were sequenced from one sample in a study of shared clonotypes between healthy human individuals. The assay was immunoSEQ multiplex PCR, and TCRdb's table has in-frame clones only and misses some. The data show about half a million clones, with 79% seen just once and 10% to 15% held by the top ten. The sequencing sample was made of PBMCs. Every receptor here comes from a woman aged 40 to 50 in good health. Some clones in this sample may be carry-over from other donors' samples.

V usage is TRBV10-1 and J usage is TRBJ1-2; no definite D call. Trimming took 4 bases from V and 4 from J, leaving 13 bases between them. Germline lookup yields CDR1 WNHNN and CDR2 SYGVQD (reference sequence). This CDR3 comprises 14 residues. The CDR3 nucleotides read TGCGCCAGCAGTGTTGGCCCGCGGCTCTATGGCTACACCTTC. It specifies CASSVGPRLYGYTF.

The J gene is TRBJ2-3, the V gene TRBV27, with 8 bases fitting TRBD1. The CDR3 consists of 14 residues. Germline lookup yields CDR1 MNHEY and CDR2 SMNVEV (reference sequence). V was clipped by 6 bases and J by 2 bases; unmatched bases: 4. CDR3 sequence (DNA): TGTGCCAGCAGCACAGGGGGGCACACAGATACGCAGTATTTT. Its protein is CASSTGGHTDTQYF.

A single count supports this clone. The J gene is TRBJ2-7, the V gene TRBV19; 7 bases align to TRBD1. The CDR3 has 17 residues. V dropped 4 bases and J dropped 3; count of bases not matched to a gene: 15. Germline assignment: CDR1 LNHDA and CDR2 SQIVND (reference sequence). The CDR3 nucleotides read TGTGCCAGTAGTACCTCGCCCGACAGGGCGAGCGACTACGAGCAGTACTTC. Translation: CASSTSPDRASDYEQYF.

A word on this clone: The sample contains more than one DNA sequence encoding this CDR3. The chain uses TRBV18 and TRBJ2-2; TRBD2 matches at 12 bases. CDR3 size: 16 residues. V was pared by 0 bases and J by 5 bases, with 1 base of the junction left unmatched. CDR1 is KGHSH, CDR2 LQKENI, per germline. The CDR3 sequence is CASSPPLAGGTGELFF. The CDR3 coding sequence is TGTGCCAGCTCACCACCACTAGCGGGAGGAACCGGGGAGCTGTTTTTT.

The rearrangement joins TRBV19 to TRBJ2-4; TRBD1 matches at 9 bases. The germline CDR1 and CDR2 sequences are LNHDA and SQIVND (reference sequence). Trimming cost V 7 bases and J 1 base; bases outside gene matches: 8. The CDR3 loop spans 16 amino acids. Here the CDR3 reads CASNPGTGLAKNIQYF. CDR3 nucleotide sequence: TGTGCCAGTAACCCCGGGACAGGGTTGGCCAAAAACATTCAGTACTTC.

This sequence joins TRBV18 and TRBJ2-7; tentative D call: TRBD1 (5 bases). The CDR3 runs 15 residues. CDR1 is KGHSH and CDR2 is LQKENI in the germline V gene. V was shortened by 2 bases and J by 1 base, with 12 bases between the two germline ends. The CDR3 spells CASSPWGRESYEQYF. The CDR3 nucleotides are TGTGCCAGCTCACCATGGGGCAGGGAATCCTACGAGCAGTACTTC.

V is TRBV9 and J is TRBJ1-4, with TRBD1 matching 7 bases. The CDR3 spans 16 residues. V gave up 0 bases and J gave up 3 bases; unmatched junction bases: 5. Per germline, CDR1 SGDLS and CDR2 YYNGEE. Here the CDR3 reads CASSVGRDRSNEKLFF. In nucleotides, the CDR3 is TGTGCCAGCAGCGTAGGCCGGGACAGATCTAATGAAAAACTGTTTTTT.

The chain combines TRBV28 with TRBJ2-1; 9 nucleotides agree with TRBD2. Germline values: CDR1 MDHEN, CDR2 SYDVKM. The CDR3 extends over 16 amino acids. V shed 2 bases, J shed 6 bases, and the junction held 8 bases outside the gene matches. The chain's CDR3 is CASSLRGASGINEQFF. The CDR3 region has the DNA TGTGCCAGCAGTTTAAGGGGCGCTAGCGGGATCAATGAGCAGTTCTTC.

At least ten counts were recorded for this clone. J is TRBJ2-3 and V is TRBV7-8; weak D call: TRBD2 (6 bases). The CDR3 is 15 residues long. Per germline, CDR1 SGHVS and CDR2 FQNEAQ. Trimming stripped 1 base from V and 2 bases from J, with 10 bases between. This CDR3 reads CASSLEAGHTDTQYF. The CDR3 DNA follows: TGTGCCAGCAGCTTAGAGGCGGGGCACACAGATACGCAGTATTTT.

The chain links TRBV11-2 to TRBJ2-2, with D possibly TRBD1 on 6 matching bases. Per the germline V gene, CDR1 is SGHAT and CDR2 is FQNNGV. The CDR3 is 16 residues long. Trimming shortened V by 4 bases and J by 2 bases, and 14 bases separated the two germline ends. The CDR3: CASSSTPGHNTGELFF. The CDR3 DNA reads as TGTGCCAGCAGCTCCACTCCGGGACACAACACCGGGGAGCTGTTTTTT.

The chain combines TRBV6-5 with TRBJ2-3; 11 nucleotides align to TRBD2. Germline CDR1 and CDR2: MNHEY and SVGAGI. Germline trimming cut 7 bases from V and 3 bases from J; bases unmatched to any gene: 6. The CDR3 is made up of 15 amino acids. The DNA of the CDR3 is TGTGCCAGCACCTCCACTAGCGGGAGAACAGATACGCAGTATTTT. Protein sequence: CASTSTSGRTDTQYF.

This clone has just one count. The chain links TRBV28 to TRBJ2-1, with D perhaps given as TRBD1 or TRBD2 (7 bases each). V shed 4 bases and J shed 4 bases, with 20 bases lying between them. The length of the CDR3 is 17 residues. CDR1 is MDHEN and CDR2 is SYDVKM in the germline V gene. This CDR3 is CASSSPPGGGIYNEQFF. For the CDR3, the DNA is TGTGCCAGCAGTTCCCCGCCAGGGGGAGGGATATACAATGAGCAGTTCTTC.

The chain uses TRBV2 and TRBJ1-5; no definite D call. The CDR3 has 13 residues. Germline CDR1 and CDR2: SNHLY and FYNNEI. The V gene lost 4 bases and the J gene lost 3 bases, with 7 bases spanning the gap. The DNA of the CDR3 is TGTGCCAGCAGTGTGGGTCACAATCAGCCCCAGCATTTT. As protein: CASSVGHNQPQHF.

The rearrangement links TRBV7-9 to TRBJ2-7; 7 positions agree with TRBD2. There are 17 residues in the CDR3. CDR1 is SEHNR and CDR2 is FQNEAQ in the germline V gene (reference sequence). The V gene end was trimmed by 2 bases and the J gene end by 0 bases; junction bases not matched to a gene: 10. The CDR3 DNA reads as TGTGCCAGCAGCTTATCCTCCGGGACTACGAGCTCCTACGAGCAGTACTTC. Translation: CASSLSSGTTSSYEQYF.